This T cell receptor (beta chain) was identified in a study of a mutant IDH1 vaccine in newly diagnosed glioma. Study-wide background: Once 4-6 weeks had passed after radiotherapy alone, vaccination started, or it started with temozolomide cycles. Treated patients, approximately 60% male and roughly 40% female, averaged roughly 40 years of age. Study findings and constraints: Among all patients, vaccine-induced immune responses occurred in about 93%.

Sequencing was performed with immunoSEQ multiplex PCR; in TCRdb, only in-frame clones are kept and a portion is missing. Here the sample spans 32,000 or so clones, about nine tenths being singletons. Concerning this clone itself: Its antigen is unidentified.

As for time point: week 5, during vaccination. Topical imiquimod was applied with each vaccine dose, which held 300 ug of mutant IDH1 20-mer peptide. The CDR3 runs 17 residues. Germline V gene lookup returns CDR1 SGHDN and CDR2 FVKESK. Trimming stripped 0 bases from V and 0 bases from J, with 14 bases between. This specimen consisted of peripheral blood mononuclear cells (PBMCs), obtained from a glioma patient whose treatment included an IDH1 peptide vaccine. This TCR was sampled from a woman aged 35 to 49 with glioma. Some clones in this sample may be carry-over from other donors' samples. V is TRBV14 and J is TRBJ2-5; possible D gene TRBD1, 6 bases. CDR3 in DNA: TGTGCCAGCAGCCAAGACGCGTGGGGGCCGTACCAAGAGACCCAGTACTTC. Its protein product is CASSQDAWGPYQETQYF.